Presented here are 15 T cell receptor beta chains from one specimen sequenced in a study of control samples from healthy donors and cancer patients. Repertoires were generated with immunoSEQ multiplex PCR, while TCRdb's copy carries only in-frame clones and drops some. The profile shows about 100,000 clones, around 89% of them singletons. Sequencing was done on a sample of blood. Receptors originate from a man aged 25 to 40 in good health.

This chain links TRBV27 with TRBJ2-7; weak D call: TRBD2 (6 bases). V shed 3 bases and J shed 3 bases, with 12 bases lying between them. The germline CDR1 and CDR2 sequences are MNHEY and SMNVEV (reference sequence). This CDR3 has 14 amino acids. CDR3 DNA: TGTGCCAGCAGTTTTCTGGGAGGTATCTACGAGCAGTACGTC. Its protein product is CASSFLGGIYEQYV.

The rearrangement joins TRBV7-3 to TRBJ2-3; tentative D call: TRBD1 (5 bases). The CDR3 totals 15 residues. Per germline, CDR1 SGHTA and CDR2 FQGTGA. V was pared by 0 bases and J by 3 bases, with 10 bases between. CDR3 nucleotides: TGTGCCAGCAGCTTAACAGGGGCGAGGACAGATACGCAGTATTTT. It encodes CASSLTGARTDTQYF.

The V gene is TRBV5-4, the J gene TRBJ2-4; D could derive from TRBD1 or TRBD2 (5 bases each). V was shortened by 0 bases and J by 1 base, with 14 bases between the two germline ends. The CDR3 has 17 amino acids. CDR1 is SGHNT and CDR2 is YYREEE in the germline V gene (reference sequence). CDR3 coding DNA: TGTGCCAGCAGCTTGGGGGGCGGGTTTTCGGCCAAAAACATTCAGTACTTC. Its protein product is CASSLGGGFSAKNIQYF.

The chain employs TRBV4-2 and TRBJ2-3, with 7 bases fitting TRBD2. V shed 5 bases, J shed 5 bases, and the junction held 7 bases outside the gene matches. This CDR3 comprises 14 residues. CDR1 and CDR2 from the germline V gene are LGHNA and YNFKEQ. The DNA for the CDR3 is TGTGCCAGCAGCTCGAGGAGCGGGAAAGATACGCAGTATTTT. This gives the protein CASSSRSGKDTQYF.

The chain employs TRBV7-6 and TRBJ2-7; 11 nucleotides align to TRBD2. V lost 5 bases, J lost 5 bases, and 11 bases stayed unmatched. Germline CDR1 is SGHVS and CDR2 is FNYEAQ. The CDR3 covers 16 residues. This chain's CDR3 is CASSKGWASGRHEQYF. DNA of the CDR3: TGTGCCAGCAGCAAAGGGTGGGCTAGCGGGAGGCACGAGCAGTACTTC.

The chain couples TRBV5-5 to TRBJ2-2; D might be TRBD1 (5 bases). The length of the CDR3 is 15 residues. Germline assignment: CDR1 SGHKS and CDR2 YYEKEE (reference sequence). The V gene lost 4 bases and the J gene lost 7 bases, with 17 bases spanning the gap. CDR3 residues: CASSPRPIQGGELFF. CDR3 DNA sequence: TGTGCCAGCAGCCCCCGGCCAATTCAGGGCGGGGAGCTGTTTTTT.

The chain is built from TRBV10-2 and TRBJ2-1, with 7 bases lining up with TRBD2. Looked up from germline, CDR1 is WSHSY and CDR2 is SAAADI. CDR3 length: 18 amino acids. The trim removed 2 bases at V and 5 bases at J, leaving 15 bases unmatched. Here the CDR3 reads CASSEPPVAGLADNEQFF. Here the CDR3 DNA reads TGCGCCAGCAGTGAGCCACCTGTTGCGGGTCTAGCGGACAATGAGCAGTTCTTC.

This chain links TRBV6-2 or TRBV6-3 with TRBJ1-6; D is ambiguous. Germline-derived CDR1 and CDR2 are MNHEY and SVGEGT. This CDR3 contains 12 residues. V was clipped by 2 bases and J by 10 bases, with 6 bases between them. CDR3: CASSYPLSPLHF. The CDR3 nucleotides are TGTGCCAGCAGTTACCCACTCTCACCCCTCCACTTT.

The rearrangement links TRBV2 to TRBJ2-7; 10 nucleotides agree with TRBD2. J lost 2 bases, V lost 4 bases, and 11 bases had no gene match. The germline V gene has CDR1 SNHLY and CDR2 FYNNEI. This CDR3 has 17 residues. CDR3 DNA: TGTGCCAGCAGTGCAGACCAAGGACTAGCGGCCGCCTACGAGCAGTACTTC. This sequence encodes CASSADQGLAAAYEQYF.

The chain links TRBV11-2 to TRBJ1-1; no clear D gene. V lost 1 base and J lost 7, with 16 bases in between. Germline V CDR1 and CDR2: SGHAT, FQNNGV. The length of the CDR3 is 15 residues. CDR3 residues: CASSLGQTTNLEAFF. The DNA for the CDR3 is TGTGCCAGCAGCTTAGGCCAGACTACCAACCTTGAAGCTTTCTTT.

J is TRBJ1-1 and V is TRBV10-3; D is undetermined. Germline values: CDR1 ENHRY, CDR2 SYGVKD. V shed 5 bases and J shed 1 base, with 14 bases lying between them. CDR3 length: 15 amino acids. The CDR3 DNA reads as TGTGCCATCAGTCCGGGTCCGCCACCGAACACTGAAGCTTTCTTT. It specifies CAISPGPPPNTEAFF.

The gene calls are TRBV20-1 and TRBJ2-1; 13 bases are shared with TRBD2. Germline assignment: CDR1 DFQATT and CDR2 SNEGSKA (reference sequence). The CDR3 sequence is 18 residues long. J gave up 5 bases and V 5 bases, and 15 bases lay outside the gene matches. DNA of the CDR3: TGCAGTGCTCGTGGACTAGCGGGAGACACTAGCAAAAACAATGAGCAGTTCTTC. This encodes CSARGLAGDTSKNNEQFF.

The V call is TRBV30, the J call TRBJ2-3; D may correspond to TRBD1 or TRBD2 (5 bases each). The CDR3 contains 13 residues. V dropped 2 bases and J dropped 7 bases, with 13 bases sitting between them. CDR1 and CDR2 from the germline V gene are GTSNPN and SVGIG (reference sequence). This chain's CDR3 is CAWSKGTMNTQYF. The CDR3 bases are TGTGCCTGGAGTAAGGGGACGATGAATACGCAGTATTTT. Full variable domain (missing parts from reference TRBV30 and TRBJ2-3): SQTIHQWPATLVQPVGSPLSLECTVEGTSNPNLYWYRQAAGRGLQLLFYSVGIGQISSEVPQNLSASRPQDRQFILSSKKLLLSDSGFYLCAWSKGTMNTQYFGPGTRLTVL.

The chain joins TRBV5-5 to TRBJ2-2; 10 nucleotides align to TRBD2. The V gene's germline CDR1 is SGHKS and CDR2 YYEKEE (reference sequence). The CDR3 has 19 amino acids. J was trimmed by 3 bases and V by 0 bases; bases with no gene match: 11. CDR3 residues: CASSLETGSGRVYTGELFF. Here the CDR3 DNA reads TGTGCCAGCAGCTTGGAGACGGGGAGCGGGAGGGTATACACCGGGGAGCTGTTTTTT.

The V gene is TRBV4-1, the J gene TRBJ2-4; TRBD2 matches at 13 bases. The germline V gene has CDR1 MGHRA and CDR2 YSYEKL. With V trimmed by 4 bases and J by 6 bases, 3 bases remained unmatched. The CDR3 extends over 15 amino acids. The DNA of the CDR3 is TGCGCCAGCAGCCCGGGACTAGCGGGGTTAAACATTCAGTACTTC. It encodes CASSPGLAGLNIQYF.